A selection of T cell receptor beta chains follows, all from one sample in a study of OX40 agonist ivuxolimab in advanced cancers. Method: immunoSEQ multiplex PCR; TCRdb's copy keeps in-frame clones and lacks some. The sample includes nearly 85,000 clones, roughly 85% seen only once; the top ten take roughly 2%. The source was CD4+ or CD8+ T cells sorted from blood, collected in a trial of the OX40 agonist ivuxolimab. These receptors all stem from an adult with an advanced solid tumor such as melanoma, head and neck, liver or kidney cancer. CDR3s include the opening cysteine and the closing phenylalanine or tryptophan. Each record gives: J gene, V gene, CDR3 protein.

TRBJ2-7	TRBV6-1	CASSLPGTLYEQYF
TRBJ1-5	TRBV28	CASSRGGSGNQPQHF
TRBJ2-5	TRBV4-2	CASSQGSGGAQATQYF
TRBJ2-3	TRBV5-1	CASSLTPGGEDTQYF
TRBJ1-4	TRBV5-6	CASSLRRDGKLFF
TRBJ2-1	TRBV7-2	CASSLDRGSYNEQFF
TRBJ2-1	TRBV12-5	CASAPGVSEINEQFF
TRBJ2-4	TRBV6-4	CASSTAGKGENIQYF
TRBJ1-3	TRBV28	CASSYPVRNTIYF
TRBJ2-3	TRBV5-1	CASSITDTQYF
TRBJ1-2	TRBV28	CASSFGSYYGYTF
TRBJ2-3	TRBV28	CASSPPGLATDTQYF
TRBJ2-5	TRBV10-3	CAISESGQQETQYF
TRBJ1-4	TRBV19	CASSIGFRVSTNEKLFF
TRBJ1-5	TRBV21-1	CASSKKQQGFSAQHF
TRBJ2-3	TRBV4-2	CASSQGPGGSTDTQYF
TRBJ1-2	TRBV28	CASSLPGQGARDGYTF
TRBJ2-7	TRBV25-1	CASSIRGYPYEQYF
TRBJ1-3	TRBV7-8	CASSSTSSLSGNTIYF
TRBJ1-3	TRBV19	CASSRGTEDTIYF
TRBJ1-5	TRBV28	CASVAPGQGHQPQHF
TRBJ2-3	TRBV27	CASTRMGGDTQYF
TRBJ2-1	TRBV6-1	CASSESQGAQYKQFF